A few counts support the clone carrying this T cell receptor beta chain. Its cognate antigen is unknown. Profiled with immunoSEQ multiplex PCR; TCRdb holds only in-frame clones, not every one. This sample yields about 15,000 clones, of which around 40% are seen a single time; about 7.8% belongs to the top ten. The data belong to a study of siplizumab effects on memory and regulatory T cells. Overall study context: Paired setups tested mixed lymphocyte reactions with 0.95 to 1 ug/mL siplizumab or no drug.

Kept together in coculture, the mixed lymphocyte reaction cells spent about six days at 37°C. The TCR originated in a human donor in good health; the cells came from an allogeneic mixed lymphocyte reaction. Some clones in this sample may be carry-over from other donors' samples. Sequenced material: CFSE-low (dividing) CD4+ T cells sorted from an allogeneic mixed lymphocyte reaction.

The CDR3 is CASSQDSSGTGEETQYF. CDR3 coding DNA: TGTGCCAGCAGCCAAGATTCGAGCGGGACGGGAGAAGAGACCCAGTACTTC. This chain joins TRBV4-2 and TRBJ2-5; 7 bases line up with TRBD2. The V and J ends lost 0 bases and 3 bases, in that order; junction bases with no gene match: 10. The CDR3 is 17 amino acids. Germline CDR1 reads LGHNA; CDR2 reads YNFKEQ.